This T cell receptor beta chain was sequenced in a study of molecular identifiers for immune sequencing clone quantification. Via MiXCR, TCRdb re-called the PCR reads, giving one row per CDR3 protein. The sample has about 320,000 distinct CDR3 sequences; about a fifth are singletons. Broader study findings: Clones that had above 20 RNA copies took up over 98% of effector molecules but under 1% in naive cells.

At least ten counts were recorded for this clonotype. Its antigen is not known. With RNA at 10%, 30% or 50%, naive CD8 libraries came from approximately 22,000 to 940,000 sorted cells. The specimen sequenced was naive CD8+ T cells from blood, with Jurkat cell RNA spiked in. As for subset: FACS-sorted CD8+CD4-CCR7+CD45RA+ naive T cells. This receptor was identified in a human donor in good health. Some libraries in this study had Jurkat cell RNA spiked in.

CDR3 DNA sequence: TGTGCCAGCAACGTCGGGGGTACGGCCTACGAGCAGTACTTC. Protein: CASNVGGTAYEQYF. The chain links TRBV2 to TRBJ2-7; TRBD2 is a possible D gene (6 bases). CDR3 length: 14 residues. Germline V gene data show CDR1 as SNHLY and CDR2 as FYNNEI. The V end was cut by 7 bases, the J end by 2 bases, with 15 bases between.